Below, 23 T cell receptor beta chains from the same sample are listed, as sequenced in a study of blood T cell repertoires in COVID-19 (dated by TCRdb to about 2020). Libraries were constructed by the immunoSEQ multiplex PCR assay. Entries here come from immuneACCESS through TCRdb and include only in-frame sequences with V and J called. Some clones fail to appear in such tables; in the studies checked, an unresolved V gene covers under half of the shortfall, and the cause of the remainder is unknown. This sample holds some 68,000 clones; roughly 87% were observed only once. The ten top clones hold roughly 3.6% of the sample. The sequencing sample was made of peripheral blood. The source is a woman in her 50s with COVID-19, enrolled during active disease.

The chain links TRBV30 to TRBJ2-7; TRBD1 matches at 8 bases. The V segment lost 4 bases and the J segment 6 bases; nucleotides outside the gene matches: 8. The CDR3 length is 13 residues. The germline V gene has CDR1 GTSNPN and CDR2 SVGIG (reference sequence). CDR3 loop: CAWTPGTGGEQYF. The CDR3 DNA reads as TGTGCCTGGACTCCCGGAACAGGGGGCGAGCAGTACTTC.

The chain uses TRBV2 and TRBJ2-1; 15 bases match TRBD2. CDR3 size: 16 residues. Germline values: CDR1 SNHLY, CDR2 FYNNEI. V lost 2 bases, J lost 7 bases, and 3 bases stayed unmatched. CDR3 sequence (DNA): TGTGCCAGCAGTGAATCGGGACTAGCGGGAGGAAATGAGCAGTTCTTC. As protein: CASSESGLAGGNEQFF.

For the CDR3, the DNA is TGTGCCAGCAGCTTGAGGGCGGGAGGGCACTACGAGCAGTACTTC. It yields the protein CASSLRAGGHYEQYF. The chain employs TRBV5-5 and TRBJ2-7; 9 bases are a match to TRBD2. V was pared by 1 base and J by 3 bases, with 5 bases of the junction left unmatched. This CDR3 region has 15 residues. Germline V gene lookup returns CDR1 SGHKS and CDR2 YYEKEE (reference sequence).

This chain joins TRBV28 and TRBJ2-7; tentatively, D is TRBD2 (6 bases). Looked up from germline, CDR1 is MDHEN and CDR2 is SYDVKM. V lost 2 bases, J lost 0 bases, and 14 bases lay in between. This CDR3 comprises 16 residues. The CDR3 DNA is TGTGCCAGCAGTTTAAGGATAAGCGGGCCCTCCTACGAGCAGTACTTC. This codes for CASSLRISGPSYEQYF.

This clone was found once. The rearrangement links TRBV30 to TRBJ1-4; D may be TRBD1 (6 bases). V lost 0 bases, J lost 7 bases, and 12 bases lay in between. The CDR3 consists of 14 residues. The germline gives CDR1 GTSNPN, CDR2 SVGIG (reference sequence). The CDR3 region is CAWSVGQGTEKLFF. CDR3 nucleotides: TGTGCCTGGAGTGTGGGCCAGGGGACTGAAAAACTGTTTTTT.

V is TRBV19 and J is TRBJ2-3; 9 bases fit TRBD1. V was clipped by 5 bases and J by 7 bases; unmatched bases: 7. The germline CDR1 and CDR2 sequences are LNHDA and SQIVND (reference sequence). The CDR3 is 14 amino acids. CDR3 nucleotides: TGTGCCAGTAGTTCCGGGACAGGGAAAAATACGCAGTATTTT. Residues: CASSSGTGKNTQYF.

The genes are TRBV5-1 and TRBJ2-7, with D perhaps matching TRBD2 (5 bases). V dropped 3 bases and J dropped 4 bases, with 26 bases sitting between them. Per germline, CDR1 SGHRS and CDR2 YFSETQ. This CDR3 spans 18 amino acids. The CDR3 DNA reads as TGCGCCAGCAGCTCAGGACTGCGCGGGTCCCCTGCCCATTACGAGCAGTACTTC. Translation gives CASSSGLRGSPAHYEQYF.

This chain links TRBV28 with TRBJ1-1; 7 bases are a match to TRBD1. The ends lost 3 bases at V and 0 bases at J; junction bases unmatched: 4. The CDR3 is made up of 15 amino acids. Germline-derived CDR1 and CDR2 are MDHEN and SYDVKM. In DNA form, the CDR3 reads TGTGCCAGCAGTTTGACAGGGAACATGAACACTGAAGCTTTCTTT. This sequence encodes CASSLTGNMNTEAFF.

There are a few counts of this clone. The DNA of the CDR3 is TGTGCCAGCAGCCGGACTAGCGGGAGCAAAGCCGTCTACAATGAGCAGTTCTTC. This sequence encodes CASSRTSGSKAVYNEQFF. The rearrangement joins TRBV11-2 to TRBJ2-1, with 13 bases matching TRBD2. The CDR3 contains 18 residues. The junction had 10 bases not matched to a gene; V was cut back by 5 bases and J by 3 bases. Germline assignment: CDR1 SGHAT and CDR2 FQNNGV.

This chain joins TRBV5-1 and TRBJ2-2; weak D call: TRBD1 (6 bases). This CDR3 is 14 amino acids long. Trimming left V 7 bases short and J 4 bases short, with 14 bases between. The germline CDR1 and CDR2 sequences are SGHRS and YFSETQ. CDR3: CASQGGSGTGELFF. The DNA of the CDR3 is TGCGCCAGCCAAGGGGGTTCTGGCACCGGGGAGCTGTTTTTT.

This clone was observed a single time. This chain uses TRBV4-1 with TRBJ1-4; 10 bases line up with TRBD1. The CDR3 is made up of 15 amino acids. The V and J ends lost 3 bases and 8 bases, in that order; junction bases with no gene match: 6. Germline CDR1 reads MGHRA; CDR2 reads YSYEKL. CDR3 sequence (DNA): TGCGCCAGCAGCCACGGGGACAGGGGAAGGGAAAAACTGTTTTTT. This gives the protein CASSHGDRGREKLFF.

This chain links TRBV27 with TRBJ2-7; tentatively, D is TRBD2 (5 bases). The CDR3 has 13 amino acids. The V and J ends lost 5 bases and 11 bases respectively, with 19 bases between them. Germline V gene sequence: CDR1 MNHEY, CDR2 SMNVEV (reference sequence). CDR3 in amino acids: CASSPPYEGTKYF. The CDR3 DNA reads TGTGCCAGCAGTCCCCCGTATGAGGGAACGAAGTACTTC.

V usage is TRBV7-9 and J usage is TRBJ1-2; maybe TRBD1 (6 bases). The CDR3 consists of 18 residues. Trimming stripped 5 bases from V and 2 bases from J, with 24 bases between. Germline V gene lookup returns CDR1 SEHNR and CDR2 FQNEAQ (reference sequence). Here the CDR3 reads CASSLRPWDTGRNYGYTF. The CDR3 DNA is TGTGCCAGCAGCCTCCGCCCCTGGGACACAGGGCGGAACTATGGCTACACCTTC. The whole variable domain, remainder taken from reference TRBV7-9 and TRBJ1-2, is DTGVSQNPRHKITKRGQNVTFRCDPISEHNRLYWYRQTLGQGPEFLTYFQNEAQLEKSRLLSDRFSAERPKGSFSTLEIQRTEQGDSAMYLCASSLRPWDTGRNYGYTFGSGTRLTVV.

The V gene is TRBV28, the J gene TRBJ2-4, with TRBD2 as a possible D gene (5 bases). This CDR3 has 14 amino acids. Trimming took off 2 bases at V and 8 bases at J, with 13 bases between the two ends. CDR1 is MDHEN and CDR2 is SYDVKM in the germline V gene. CDR3 loop: CASSLTGVGDIQYF. The CDR3 region has the DNA TGTGCCAGCAGTTTAACCGGGGTTGGGGACATTCAGTACTTC.

The rearrangement uses TRBV6-5 and TRBJ2-1; 8 bases are shared with TRBD1. CDR1 is MNHEY and CDR2 is SVGAGI in the germline V gene. CDR3 length equals 15 residues. With 4 bases clipped from V and 1 base from J, the junction kept 3 bases outside the gene matches. The CDR3 DNA follows: TGTGCCAGCAGTTCGCAGGGGGCTTCCTACAATGAGCAGTTCTTC. This codes for CASSSQGASYNEQFF.

This clone was seen a few times. V usage is TRBV9 and J usage is TRBJ2-5; 9 bases line up with TRBD2. The CDR3 runs 16 residues. V was clipped by 0 bases and J by 5 bases; unmatched bases: 8. The V gene's germline CDR1 is SGDLS and CDR2 YYNGEE. Here the CDR3 DNA reads TGTGCCAGCAGCGTAGGCGGGAGGGCCCGGGCTGAGACCCAGTACTTC. Translated: CASSVGGRARAETQYF.

This clone was seen only once. This chain connects TRBV28 to TRBJ2-3, with D possibly matching TRBD2 (5 bases). Trimming left V 2 bases short and J 2 bases short, with 11 bases between. The germline gives CDR1 MDHEN, CDR2 SYDVKM. The CDR3 extends over 15 amino acids. CDR3 in DNA: TGTGCCAGCAGTTTAGTCGAGGGTCACACAGATACGCAGTATTTT. Protein: CASSLVEGHTDTQYF.

The CDR3 region is CASGTSGTWETQYF. Here the CDR3 DNA reads TGTGCCAGTGGGACTAGCGGGACGTGGGAGACCCAGTACTTC. This rearrangement joins TRBV7-8 to TRBJ2-5; 13 nucleotides agree with TRBD2. Germline CDR1 is SGHVS and CDR2 is FQNEAQ. The ends lost 9 bases at V and 5 bases at J; junction bases unmatched: 6. There are 14 residues in the CDR3.

This chain links TRBV28 with TRBJ1-2; D unclear. Trimming removed 2 bases from V and 4 bases from J, with 8 bases in between. Germline V lookup: CDR1 MDHEN, CDR2 SYDVKM. There are 13 residues in the CDR3. CDR3 region: CASSLGGSYGYTF. CDR3 bases: TGTGCCAGCAGTTTAGGTGGCAGCTATGGCTACACCTTC.

In nucleotides, the CDR3 is TGTGCCATCAGTGACCCGGACTATTGGGAGCAGTACTTC. As protein: CAISDPDYWEQYF. The J gene is TRBJ2-7, the V gene TRBV10-3; D is perhaps TRBD2 (6 bases). Trimming removed 3 bases from V and 7 bases from J, with 13 bases in between. CDR1 ENHRY and CDR2 SYGVKD come from the germline V gene. The CDR3 contains 13 residues.

The chain employs TRBV6-1 and TRBJ2-3; TRBD2 aligns across 12 bases. This CDR3 contains 17 residues. The germline gives CDR1 MNHNS, CDR2 SASEGT. Unmatched junction bases numbered 7, after V lost 3 bases and J lost 3 bases. CDR3 nucleotides: TGTGCCAGCAGTGACCAACTAGCGGGAGGTGGTACAGATACGCAGTATTTT. As protein: CASSDQLAGGGTDTQYF.

The genes are TRBV19 and TRBJ1-1, with D maybe TRBD1 (5 bases). CDR1 is LNHDA and CDR2 is SQIVND in the germline V gene (reference sequence). V was shortened by 3 bases and J by 4 bases, with 12 bases between the two germline ends. This CDR3 has 14 residues. The CDR3 sequence: CASSIGGFRTEAFF. CDR3 in DNA: TGTGCCAGTAGTATTGGGGGGTTTCGCACTGAAGCTTTCTTT.

The chain has TRBV4-3 and TRBJ2-7, with TRBD2 identical over 9 bases. Germline V gene data show CDR1 as LGHNA and CDR2 as YSLEER. The CDR3 spans 17 residues. The junction had 9 bases not matched to a gene; V was cut back by 0 bases and J by 3 bases. The CDR3 sequence: CASSQDRGTSTYYEQYF. Here the CDR3 DNA reads TGCGCCAGCAGCCAAGATCGCGGGACTAGCACTTACTACGAGCAGTACTTC.